The 20 T cell receptor beta chains below all came from one sample that was sequenced in a study of CD8+CD57+ T cells in acquired aplastic anemia. Profiling of TCR beta VDJ combinations and CDR3 sequences used genomic DNA as template. TCRdb itself ran the reads through MiXCR, one entry per CDR3 protein. The repertoire holds fewer than 250,000 distinct CDR3 sequences, with over 40% as singletons. The patients chosen for sequencing had shown expansion of CD8+CD57+ cells (detected by flow cytometry). The specimen was sorted CD4+, CD8+, or CD8+CD57+ T cells (not recorded which) from PBMCs. These receptors all come from a human donor with aplastic anemia.

There are a few counts of this clonotype. The genes are TRBV7-2 and TRBJ2-2; D is uncertain. In germline, CDR1 is SGHTA, CDR2 FQGNSA. This CDR3 has 12 residues. Trimming took 4 bases from V and 4 from J, leaving 4 bases between them. The CDR3 DNA follows: TGTGCCAGCAGCTGGAGCACCGGGGAGCTGTTTTTT. Protein product: CASSWSTGELFF.

About this clonotype itself: This clone may be a read error of a much larger clone one base away. The chain carries TRBV4-1 and TRBJ1-5; no clear D. The CDR3 length is 14 residues. Per germline, CDR1 MGHRA and CDR2 YSYEKL. The CDR3 DNA is TGCACCAGCAGCCATACGCAGAGCAATCAGCCCCAGCATTTT. It codes for CTSSHTQSNQPQHF.

This sequence joins TRBV15 and TRBJ1-5, with D possibly matching TRBD1 (5 bases). Per germline, CDR1 LNHNV and CDR2 YYDKDF (reference sequence). The CDR3 spans 17 residues. Trimming removed 5 bases at V and 5 bases at J, with 22 bases between. CDR3: CATSPWGTHGEYQPQHF. CDR3 nucleotide sequence: TGTGCCACCAGCCCCTGGGGGACGCATGGCGAATATCAGCCCCAGCATTTT.

The genes are TRBV6-9 and TRBJ1-2, with D hard to call. The CDR3 sequence is 13 residues long. Between the trimmed V and J ends, which lost 7 bases and 12 bases, there was a span of 21 bases. Germline-derived CDR1 and CDR2 are MNHGY and SVAAGI. The CDR3 nucleotides are TGTGCCAGCAAGTTCGGGCTCTACTCTGGAAACACCTTC. Its protein product is CASKFGLYSGNTF.

V and J are TRBV6-5 and TRBJ2-7, with 9 bases lining up with TRBD2. Germline V lookup: CDR1 MNHEY, CDR2 SVGAGI. This CDR3 spans 13 amino acids. With 4 bases clipped from V and 4 bases from J, the junction kept 2 bases outside the gene matches. Here the CDR3 reads CASSSSGRYEQYF. The DNA for the CDR3 is TGTGCCAGCAGTTCGAGCGGGAGGTACGAGCAGTACTTC.

This clonotype has a handful of counts. Given a much more abundant clone one base away, this may be a read error. The chain recombines TRBV12-3 or TRBV12-4 with TRBJ2-2; D possibly corresponds to TRBD1 (5 bases). This CDR3 region has 14 residues. CDR3 loop: CASGLQDTTGELFF. The CDR3 nucleotides read TGTGCCAGCGGTTTACAGGACACTACCGGGGAGCTGTTTTTT.

This clonotype has a single count. The rearrangement joins TRBV7-8 to TRBJ2-1, with no clear D. The CDR3 spans 15 residues. Trimming removed 1 base at V and 2 bases at J, with 9 bases between. In germline, CDR1 is SGHVS, CDR2 FQNEAQ. The CDR3 region is CASSLVQITYNEQFF. The CDR3, as DNA: TGTGCCAGCAGCTTAGTACAGATAACCTACAATGAGCAGTTCTTC.

The V gene is TRBV9, the J gene TRBJ1-2; TRBD1 matches at 9 bases. Germline loops: CDR1 SGDLS, CDR2 YYNGEE. The CDR3 covers 14 residues. The trim removed 5 bases at V and 4 bases at J, leaving 6 bases unmatched. The CDR3 reads CASRAGTGSYGYTF. In DNA form, the CDR3 reads TGTGCCAGCAGGGCCGGGACAGGGAGCTATGGCTACACCTTC.

This clonotype came up many times. The V and J genes are TRBV20-1 and TRBJ1-1; D might be TRBD1 (6 bases). Germline V gene sequence: CDR1 DFQATT, CDR2 SNEGSKA (reference sequence). The CDR3 is 13 residues long. Trimming cost V 6 bases and J 5 bases, with 16 bases left between them. The CDR3, as DNA: TGCAGTGCCACAACAGGGAGGTTTACTGAAGCTTTCTTT. It yields the protein CSATTGRFTEAFF.

CDR3 residues: CASNVGLEAFF. The DNA for the CDR3 is TGTGCCAGTAACGTGGGGCTGGAAGCTTTCTTT. This rearrangement joins TRBV19 to TRBJ1-1; D might be TRBD1 (5 bases). The CDR3 contains 11 residues. V was cut by 7 bases and J by 8 bases, with 11 bases left in between. Germline V gives CDR1 LNHDA, CDR2 SQIVND (reference sequence).

This clonotype was picked up a small number of times. The rearrangement uses TRBV7-9 and TRBJ2-7; TRBD1 agrees at 10 bases. Germline V CDR1 and CDR2: SEHNR, FQNEAQ (reference sequence). The V gene end was trimmed by 5 bases and the J gene end by 6 bases; junction bases not matched to a gene: 4. The CDR3 has 13 residues. The CDR3 loop reads CASSQGTGVEQYF. The CDR3 DNA sequence: TGTGCCAGCAGCCAAGGGACAGGGGTCGAGCAGTACTTC.

This clonotype was observed many times. The rearrangement joins TRBV7-9 to TRBJ1-1, with TRBD1 as a possible D gene (6 bases). This CDR3 contains 14 residues. V lost 4 bases and J 5 bases, leaving 14 bases between the germline ends. CDR1 is SEHNR, CDR2 FQNEAQ, per germline (reference sequence). The CDR3 DNA reads TGTGCCAGCAGCTCTAGGGGCCAGGGGACTGAAGCTTTCTTT. Residues: CASSSRGQGTEAFF.

This clonotype was detected ten times or more. The genes are TRBV9 and TRBJ2-5, with 13 bases identical to TRBD2. The CDR3 loop spans 16 amino acids. J was trimmed by 5 bases and V by 3 bases; bases with no gene match: 7. Germline CDR1 reads SGDLS; CDR2 reads YYNGEE. The CDR3 here is CASSGTSGGAEETQYF. The CDR3, as DNA: TGTGCCAGCAGCGGCACTAGCGGGGGGGCCGAGGAGACCCAGTACTTC.

To note about this clonotype: Because the CDR3 is missing its conserved closing phenylalanine or tryptophan, this is likely a read error. The V call is TRBV24-1, the J call TRBJ2-5; perhaps TRBD2 as D (6 bases). Germline V CDR1 and CDR2: KGHDR, SFDVKD. The V and J ends lost 9 bases and 5 bases respectively, with 12 bases between them. CDR3 length: 12 amino acids. The CDR3 here is CATAGIGETQYL. The CDR3 DNA reads TGTGCCACCGCGGGGATAGGGGAGACCCAGTACCTC.

At least ten counts were recorded for this clonotype. The chain recombines TRBV7-2 with TRBJ2-1; D is possibly TRBD2 (5 bases). The CDR3 has 14 residues. The V end was cut by 8 bases, the J end by 9 bases, with 20 bases between. Germline assignment: CDR1 SGHTA and CDR2 FQGNSA. CDR3 residues: CASDQGGLHSEQFF. In DNA, the CDR3 is TGTGCCAGCGACCAAGGCGGGCTGCACAGTGAGCAGTTCTTC. The entire variable domain, with the rest obtained from reference TRBV7-2 and TRBJ2-1, is as follows: GAGVSQSPSNKVTEKGKDVELRCDPISGHTALYWYRQSLGQGLEFLIYFQGNSAPDKSGLPSDRFSAERTGGSVSTLTIQRTQQEDSAVYLCASDQGGLHSEQFFGPGTRLTVL.

This clonotype was detected only a few times. This chain joins TRBV25-1 and TRBJ2-7; D might be TRBD2 (6 bases). V lost 3 bases and J lost 0, with 9 bases in between. This CDR3 has 14 residues. CDR1 MGHDK and CDR2 SYGVNS come from the germline V gene. The CDR3 bases are TGTGCCAGCAGTGAGACGGGGGTCTCCTACGAGCAGTACTTC. Amino acids: CASSETGVSYEQYF.

The genes are TRBV30 and TRBJ2-5; possibly TRBD2 for D (7 bases). CDR1 GTSNPN and CDR2 SVGIG come from the germline V gene (reference sequence). The CDR3 has 16 residues. Trimming removed 1 base at V and 5 bases at J, with 20 bases between. The CDR3 spells CAWSDPRGGSHETQYF. The CDR3 nucleotides are TGTGCCTGGAGTGATCCCAGGGGAGGGTCACATGAGACCCAGTACTTC. The whole variable domain, remainder taken from reference TRBV30 and TRBJ2-5, is SQTIHQWPATLVQPVGSPLSLECTVEGTSNPNLYWYRQAAGRGLQLLFYSVGIGQISSEVPQNLSASRPQDRQFILSSKKLLLSDSGFYLCAWSDPRGGSHETQYFGPGTRLLVL.

J is TRBJ2-7 and V is TRBV20-1; a possible D gene is TRBD2 (6 bases). The CDR3 consists of 14 residues. Trimming stripped 3 bases from V and 6 bases from J, with 18 bases between. In germline, CDR1 is DFQATT, CDR2 SNEGSKA (reference sequence). CDR3 amino acids: CSASPGTGDSEQYF. CDR3 sequence (DNA): TGCAGTGCTAGTCCCGGGACGGGGGATAGCGAGCAGTACTTC.

This clonotype was observed many times. The chain has TRBV20-1 and TRBJ1-5, with 9 bases fitting TRBD1. Germline CDR1 DFQATT, CDR2 SNEGSKA (reference sequence). V shed 5 bases, J shed 5 bases, and the junction held 1 base outside the gene matches. CDR3 size: 12 residues. The DNA for the CDR3 is TGCAGTGCTGGGGACAGGGATCAGCCCCAGCATTTT. Translating gives CSAGDRDQPQHF.

The V and J genes are TRBV6-1 and TRBJ2-7; TRBD1 might be the D (5 bases). The germline V gene encodes CDR1 MNHNS and CDR2 SASEGT. V shed 2 bases and J shed 5 bases, with 7 bases lying between them. The CDR3 sequence is 12 residues long. CDR3 nucleotide sequence: TGTGCCAGCAGTGAACTAGGGGACGAGCAGTACTTC. Its translation is CASSELGDEQYF.